This TCR beta chain was sequenced during a study of control samples from healthy donors and cancer patients. This table comes from immunoSEQ multiplex PCR, and its TCRdb copy is limited to in-frame clones, with some not included. The sample has fewer than 110,000 clones, approximately 90% seen once; the top ten hold about 18%. The CDR3 is 12 residues long. CDR1 is DFQATT and CDR2 is SNEGSKA in the germline V gene (reference sequence). V lost 3 bases to trimming and J lost 6 bases, with 11 bases between them. This clone was detected once. Sequenced sample: PBMCs. The V and J genes are TRBV20-1 and TRBJ1-2; D remains unclear. This clonotype was obtained from a man in his 60s with lung cancer. The CDR3 here is CSASFQADGYTF. The CDR3 DNA reads TGCAGTGCTAGTTTCCAGGCTGATGGCTACACCTTC.